This T cell receptor (beta chain) emerged from a study of CD8+CD57+ T cells in acquired aplastic anemia. The template used for profiling TCR beta VDJ and CDR3 was genomic DNA. One entry per CDR3 protein, called by TCRdb with MiXCR from the reads. The sample includes 400,000 to 450,000 distinct CDR3 sequences, about two thirds of them seen just once. The sequenced sample consisted of sorted CD4+, CD8+, or CD8+CD57+ T cells (not recorded which) from PBMCs. This receptor was taken from a human donor in good health, serving as a control.

The CDR3, as DNA: TGTGCCAGCAGCGCCTTGGGGACATACAGCACAGATACGCAGTATTTT. Protein sequence: CASSALGTYSTDTQYF. The chain employs TRBV7-6 and TRBJ2-3, with D possibly matching TRBD1 (6 bases). Germline CDR1 reads SGHVS; CDR2 reads FNYEAQ. This CDR3 has 16 residues. The germline V and J ends were trimmed by 5 bases and 0 bases, with 15 bases remaining between them.